The present entry profiles one TCR beta chain with its context. Its antigen is still unknown. These data belong to a study of T cell responses to AZD1222 COVID-19 vaccine. Sequencing was performed with immunoSEQ multiplex PCR; in TCRdb, only in-frame clones are kept and a portion is missing. The sample holds 140,000 to 150,000 clones, around four fifths seen once. Findings and caveats of the study: When two AZD1222 doses had been given, Spike-specific TCR breadth and depth rose. Across spike, vaccine-associated CD4 TCRs were found, dominant at 160-218 and 743-854.

V lost 5 bases and J lost 6; bases outside the gene matches: 6. This CDR3 has 14 amino acids. Per the germline V gene, CDR1 is SGDLS and CDR2 is YYNGEE. This material consisted of peripheral blood, taken on day 0 of MenACWY control vaccination. The receptor's source is an adult in good health. The V and J genes are TRBV9 and TRBJ2-7, with TRBD2 identical over 12 bases. This CDR3 reads CASSSLAGGSEQYF. CDR3 nucleotides: TGTGCCAGCAGTTCCCTAGCGGGGGGGAGCGAGCAGTACTTC.